These T cell receptor beta chains were read from a single sample in a study of metastatic and nonmetastatic thyroid tumors. Via MiXCR, TCRdb re-called the PCR reads. The data hold about 33,000 clones, with approximately 15% observed a single time. The sample was blood. These receptors were obtained from a female donor with papillary thyroid cancer or a benign thyroid nodule (not recorded which). Some clones in this sample may be carry-over from other donors' samples. CDR3s include the opening cysteine and the closing phenylalanine or tryptophan. Fields, in order: V gene, D gene, J gene, clone size, CDR3 protein, CDR3 DNA. D genes are given only for firm matches. Size values are once, few and many counts, or a class for expanded clones, and some rows have none.

TRBV11-1,TRBD1,TRBJ2-2,many,CASSFLGGDRDTGELFF,TGTGCCAGCAGCTTCCTCGGCGGGGACAGGGACACCGGGGAGCTGTTTTTT
TRBV18,.,TRBJ1-4,many,CASSPIGGGEKLFF,TGTGCCAGCTCACCGATAGGGGGAGGTGAAAAACTGTTTTTT
TRBV4-2,.,TRBJ1-2,.,CASSQRTGNGYTF,TGTGCCAGCAGCCAACGTACGGGCAATGGCTACACCTTC
TRBV16,.,TRBJ1-1,many,CASSQRVGGRVNTEAFF,TGTGCCAGCAGCCAACGGGTGGGCGGACGGGTGAACACTGAAGCTTTCTTT
TRBV28,.,TRBJ1-2,many,CATNRDYGYTF,TGTGCCACAAACCGGGACTATGGCTACACCTTC
TRBV9,TRBD2,TRBJ2-5,many,CASSTLAGGPQETQYF,TGTGCCAGCAGCACTCTAGCGGGGGGTCCCCAAGAGACCCAGTACTTC
TRBV7-9,.,TRBJ2-2,many,CASSLIVRSPGELFF,TGTGCCAGCAGCTTAATTGTCCGGAGCCCCGGGGAGCTGTTTTTT
TRBV5-1,.,TRBJ2-3,many,CASSSLTGTDTQYF,TGCGCCAGCAGCTCCCTAACGGGCACAGATACGCAGTATTTT
TRBV28,TRBD1,TRBJ1-2,many,CASSSPDRVYGYTF,TGTGCCAGCAGTTCCCCGGACAGGGTCTATGGCTACACCTTC
TRBV6-2/TRBV6-3,.,TRBJ2-2,many,CASNLRSANTGELFF,TGTGCCAGCAACCTCCGGTCCGCGAACACCGGGGAGCTGTTTTTT
TRBV6-2/TRBV6-3,.,TRBJ2-1,many,CASSYEAGQFF,TGTGCCAGCAGTTACGAGGCCGGACAGTTCTTC
TRBV6-5,TRBD1,TRBJ1-3,many,CASSTPGQPSTTSGNTIYF,TGTGCCAGCAGTACCCCGGGACAGCCTTCCACAACCTCTGGAAACACCATATATTTT
TRBV5-4,TRBD1,TRBJ2-7,.,CASIPLDRAYEQYF,TGTGCCAGCATCCCGTTGGACAGGGCCTACGAGCAGTACTTC
TRBV2,TRBD2,TRBJ2-4,many,CASSDGLAGGPNIQYF,TGTGCCAGCAGTGATGGGTTAGCGGGGGGGCCAAACATTCAGTACTTC
TRBV6-1,.,TRBJ2-7,medium-sized,CASSSADSSYEQYF,TGTGCCAGCAGTTCCGCGGACAGCTCCTACGAGCAGTACTTC
TRBV27,TRBD1,TRBJ1-2,many,CASRAAGGDYGYTF,TGTGCCAGCAGGGCTGCAGGGGGCGACTATGGCTACACCTTC
TRBV11-2,.,TRBJ2-5,many,CASYRTQEGETQYF,TGTGCCAGTTACAGGACCCAGGAGGGAGAGACCCAGTACTTC
TRBV20-1,.,TRBJ1-5,.,CSARLVGEGNQPQHF,TGCAGTGCGAGACTGGTGGGGGAGGGCAATCAGCCCCAGCATTTT
TRBV6-1,TRBD2,TRBJ2-3,many,CASSEASGGGTDTQYF,TGTGCCAGCAGTGAAGCTAGCGGGGGGGGCACAGATACGCAGTATTTT
TRBV19,.,TRBJ2-3,.,CASSPRSTGRAADTQYF,TGTGCCAGTAGTCCTAGGTCTACCGGGAGAGCCGCCGATACGCAGTATTTT
TRBV27,.,TRBJ2-1,few,CASSLSNWGTQGNNEQFF,TGTGCCAGCAGTTTATCGAACTGGGGGACACAAGGTAACAATGAGCAGTTCTTC
TRBV20-1,TRBD1,TRBJ2-2,many,CSARDRWNTGELFF,TGCAGTGCTCGGGACAGGTGGAACACCGGGGAGCTGTTTTTT
TRBV5-1,TRBD2,TRBJ2-1,many,CASSSLAGGPPEQFF,TGCGCCAGCAGCTCTCTAGCGGGGGGGCCCCCTGAGCAGTTCTTC
TRBV7-2,.,TRBJ1-2,many,CASSLETTNGYTF,TGTGCCAGCAGCTTAGAGACTACTAATGGCTACACCTTC
TRBV30,TRBD1,TRBJ1-5,many,CAWRPGTGYVSNQPQHF,TGTGCCTGGAGGCCCGGGACAGGGTATGTGAGCAATCAGCCCCAGCATTTT
TRBV9,.,TRBJ2-5,.,CASSLPLSGGGETQYF,TGTGCCAGCAGCTTACCACTATCTGGAGGGGGAGAGACCCAGTACTTC
TRBV9,.,TRBJ2-2,.,CSNSVGGSNTGELFF,TGTTCCAACAGCGTTGGGGGGTCGAACACCGGGGAGCTGTTTTTT
TRBV6-2/TRBV6-3,TRBD2,TRBJ2-1,medium-sized,CASSWRGYYNEQFF,TGTGCCAGCAGCTGGCGGGGGTACTACAATGAGCAGTTCTTC
TRBV7-3,TRBD1,TRBJ2-7,.,CASSFPKGANF,TGTGCCAGCAGCTTTCCTAAGGGGGCGAACTTC
TRBV9,.,TRBJ1-6,many,CASSVEGRSNSPLHF,TGTGCCAGCAGCGTAGAGGGCAGATCAAATTCACCCCTCCACTTT
TRBV20-1,TRBD1,TRBJ2-1,once,CSARDSGGSSYNWQFF,TGCAGTGCTAGAGACTCAGGGGGTAGCTCCTACAATTGGCAGTTCTTC
TRBV20-1,.,TRBJ1-2,medium-sized,CSARGGYTF,TGCAGTGCTAGAGGTGGCTACACCTTC
TRBV11-2,TRBD1,TRBJ1-4,many,CASSLGQGFVNEKLFF,TGTGCCAGCAGCTTGGGACAGGGTTTTGTTAATGAAAAACTGTTTTTT
TRBV6-4,.,TRBJ2-3,many,CASSVSGGVGTDTQYF,TGTGCCAGCTCTGTCTCAGGGGGGGTTGGCACAGATACGCAGTATTTT
TRBV5-4,TRBD1,TRBJ2-3,many,CASSLTGGGTDTQYF,TGTGCCAGCAGCTTAACAGGGGGCGGCACAGATACGCAGTATTTT
TRBV9,TRBD1,TRBJ2-7,many,CASSVGQGVSYEQYF,TGTGCCAGCAGCGTCGGACAGGGGGTCTCGTACGAGCAGTACTTC
TRBV7-3,TRBD2,TRBJ2-2,many,CASSSSGSQSTGELFF,TGTGCCAGCAGCTCTAGCGGGAGCCAGTCCACCGGGGAGCTGTTTTTT
TRBV6-1,.,TRBJ1-2,many,CASTSGGTYGYTF,TGTGCCAGCACTAGCGGGGGAACCTATGGCTACACCTTC
TRBV28,TRBD1,TRBJ1-2,.,CASSRITGQYGYTF,TGTGCCAGCAGTCGCATCACGGGACAGTATGGCTACACCTTC
TRBV11-3,.,TRBJ2-1,once,CASSLDGAGIEQFF,TGTGCCAGCAGCTTAGATGGGGCCGGGATTGAGCAGTTCTTC
TRBV4-2,TRBD2,TRBJ2-1,many,CASSQEGPAGGYNEQFF,TGTGCCAGCAGCCAAGAAGGACCAGCGGGGGGGTACAATGAGCAGTTCTTC
TRBV9,.,TRBJ1-1,many,CASSVDPGTDTEAFF,TGTGCCAGCAGCGTAGACCCCGGGACGGACACTGAAGCTTTCTTT
TRBV11-2,TRBD1,TRBJ2-7,many,CASSFQVDRAEQYF,TGTGCCAGCAGCTTCCAGGTCGACAGGGCCGAGCAGTACTTC
TRBV5-1,TRBD2,TRBJ2-1,many,CASSKLAVYNEQFF,TGCGCCAGCAGTAAACTAGCGGTCTACAATGAGCAGTTCTTC
TRBV6-2/TRBV6-3,TRBD1,TRBJ1-1,once,CASSYPPGVQGLLGTEAFF,TGTGCCAGCAGTTATCCCCCCGGAGTACAGGGGCTTTTGGGCACTGAAGCTTTCTTT
TRBV11-3,.,TRBJ2-2,many,CASSRLSGAHTGELFF,TGTGCCAGCAGTCGGCTTTCTGGGGCCCACACCGGGGAGCTGTTTTTT
TRBV20-1,TRBD1,TRBJ1-6,many,CSARENYRGPTYNSPLHF,TGCAGTGCTAGAGAAAACTACAGGGGGCCAACCTATAATTCACCCCTCCACTTT
TRBV27,.,TRBJ1-1,few,CASSLWGGLTWGLGTEAFF,TGTGCCAGCAGTTTATGGGGCGGCCTGACATGGGGTCTGGGCACTGAAGCTTTCTTT
TRBV28,.,TRBJ1-5,many,CASSLSAARGPQHF,TGTGCCAGCAGTTTATCGGCGGCGAGGGGGCCCCAGCATTTT
TRBV20-1,.,TRBJ2-1,.,CSAALGGDYNEQFF,TGCAGTGCCGCCCTCGGGGGCGACTACAATGAGCAGTTCTTC
TRBV6-1,.,TRBJ1-1,few,CASTRGRLNTESFF,TGTGCCAGCACGCGGGGGAGATTGAACACTGAGTCTTTCTTT
TRBV2,.,TRBJ1-1,.,CASSEVPLGGYTEALF,TGTGCCAGCAGTGAAGTTCCCCTCGGCGGGTACACTGAAGCTCTCTTT
TRBV5-5,.,TRBJ1-2,many,CASSFGGNYGYTF,TGTGCCAGCAGCTTTGGAGGTAACTATGGCTACACCTTC
TRBV11-2,.,TRBJ2-3,many,CASSLDRWGGADTQYF,TGTGCCAGCAGCTTAGATCGGTGGGGAGGCGCAGATACGCAGTATTTT
TRBV11-2,.,TRBJ2-7,.,CASSSLSPYEQYF,TGTGCCAGCAGCTCCTTAAGTCCCTACGAGCAGTACTTC
TRBV7-3,.,TRBJ2-2,many,CASRGPLGGELFF,TGTGCCAGCAGGGGACCCTTGGGCGGGGAGCTGTTTTTT
TRBV20-1,TRBD2,TRBJ2-1,few,CSARSLAQSYNEQFF,TGCAGTGCGCGCTCACTAGCGCAATCATACAATGAGCAGTTCTTC
TRBV28,TRBD1,TRBJ1-1,many,CASSFQTGVGTEAFF,TGTGCCAGCAGTTTCCAGACAGGGGTAGGCACTGAAGCTTTCTTT
TRBV9,TRBD2,TRBJ2-3,many,CASSTLLSGTTQYF,TGTGCCAGCAGCACCTTACTCAGCGGGACTACTCAGTATTTT